This is a list of T cell receptor beta chains from one sample in a study of identical twins. TCRdb recomputed calls from the 5' RACE reads with MiXCR, one row per CDR3 protein. There are 510,000 or so distinct CDR3 sequences in the sample; about 15% occur only once, and 0.44% lies in the top ten. This same sample was also part of a study on yellow fever vaccine responses in identical twins.

The sequenced sample was CD4+ T cells sorted from blood. These receptors all come from a woman younger than 30 in good health. The CDR3 runs from the conserved cysteine through the conserved F or W. The order of the fields is clone size, CDR3 length, J gene, V gene, D gene, CDR3 DNA, CDR3 protein. The D gene is left open where the match is weak. Expanded clones get a size class; other rows say once, few or many, or leave the size out.

abundance: few
len: 16
j_gene: TRBJ2-1
v_gene: TRBV20-1
d_gene: TRBD2
CDR3nt: TGCAGTGCGCACGACGCGGCTAGCGGGAAGAACAATGAGCAGTTCTTC
CDR3aa: CSAHDAASGKNNEQFF

abundance: -
len: 16
j_gene: TRBJ2-1
v_gene: TRBV5-1
d_gene: -
CDR3nt: TGCGCCAGCAGCTTGGGCGTAGGGACTTCCTACAATGAGCAGTTCTTC
CDR3aa: CASSLGVGTSYNEQFF

abundance: many
len: 12
j_gene: TRBJ1-1
v_gene: TRBV3-1
d_gene: -
CDR3nt: TGTGCCAGCAGCCACAACCCCACTGAAGCTTTCTTT
CDR3aa: CASSHNPTEAFF

abundance: few
len: 15
j_gene: TRBJ2-7
v_gene: TRBV9
d_gene: TRBD1
CDR3nt: TGTGCCAGCAGCGGATCCGGGACAGGGACCTACGAGCAGTACTTC
CDR3aa: CASSGSGTGTYEQYF

abundance: few
len: 14
j_gene: TRBJ2-1
v_gene: TRBV5-1
d_gene: -
CDR3nt: TGCGCCAGCAGCTTAGACCAACTATACAATGAGCAGTTCTTC
CDR3aa: CASSLDQLYNEQFF

abundance: -
len: 16
j_gene: TRBJ2-5
v_gene: TRBV5-1
d_gene: -
CDR3nt: TGCGCCAGCAGCTTGGCCATGGGGCCTTTGGCGGAGACCCAGTACTTC
CDR3aa: CASSLAMGPLAETQYF

abundance: -
len: 10
j_gene: TRBJ2-1
v_gene: TRBV7-9
d_gene: -
CDR3nt: TGTGCCAGCGAAAGGGATGAGCAGTTCTTC
CDR3aa: CASERDEQFF

abundance: -
len: 18
j_gene: TRBJ2-1
v_gene: TRBV20-1
d_gene: -
CDR3nt: TGCAGTGCTAGAGGTACAGGGGGGGCCCTTGGCTCCTACAATGAGCAGTTCTTC
CDR3aa: CSARGTGGALGSYNEQFF

abundance: few
len: 13
j_gene: TRBJ2-1
v_gene: TRBV20-1
d_gene: TRBD2
CDR3nt: TGCAGTGCCTATCAGCCTAGCGGTAATGAGCAGTTCTTC
CDR3aa: CSAYQPSGNEQFF

abundance: few
len: 17
j_gene: TRBJ1-2
v_gene: TRBV12-3/TRBV12-4
d_gene: -
CDR3nt: TGTGCCAGCAGTTTACGGTGGCCAGGGACCACTATCGATGGCTACACCTTC
CDR3aa: CASSLRWPGTTIDGYTF

abundance: -
len: 12
j_gene: TRBJ2-5
v_gene: TRBV20-1
d_gene: -
CDR3nt: TGCAGTGCTAGATCGGCCAAAGAGACCCAGTACTTC
CDR3aa: CSARSAKETQYF

abundance: -
len: 15
j_gene: TRBJ2-1
v_gene: TRBV7-2
d_gene: TRBD2
CDR3nt: TGTGCCAGCAGCTTAACAGCGGGAGTAGGGAATGAGCAGTTCTTC
CDR3aa: CASSLTAGVGNEQFF

abundance: few
len: 15
j_gene: TRBJ2-3
v_gene: TRBV6-5
d_gene: TRBD2
CDR3nt: TGTGCCAGCAGTTACTCGAACCTAGGACTAGTCGCGCAGTATTTT
CDR3aa: CASSYSNLGLVAQYF

abundance: few
len: 15
j_gene: TRBJ2-1
v_gene: TRBV6-1
d_gene: TRBD2
CDR3nt: TGTGCCAGCACCCCTACTAGCGGGAGGCACAATGAGCAGTTCTTC
CDR3aa: CASTPTSGRHNEQFF

abundance: -
len: 14
j_gene: TRBJ2-1
v_gene: TRBV7-2
d_gene: -
CDR3nt: TGTGCCAGCAGCTCGAGACCACTAGCCTACGAGCAGTTCTTC
CDR3aa: CASSSRPLAYEQFF

abundance: -
len: 14
j_gene: TRBJ2-1
v_gene: TRBV29-1
d_gene: -
CDR3nt: TGCAGCGTTGGGCAGCCGAAGGCTCACAATGAGCAGTTCTTC
CDR3aa: CSVGQPKAHNEQFF

abundance: -
len: 12
j_gene: TRBJ1-4
v_gene: TRBV20-1
d_gene: -
CDR3nt: TGCAGTGCTAGGCTTGTAGGTGAAAAACTGTTTTTT
CDR3aa: CSARLVGEKLFF

abundance: few
len: 16
j_gene: TRBJ2-5
v_gene: TRBV28
d_gene: TRBD2
CDR3nt: TGTGCCAGCAGTTTTTACATAGCGGGAATGATAGAGACCCAGTACTTC
CDR3aa: CASSFYIAGMIETQYF

abundance: few
len: 10
j_gene: TRBJ1-1
v_gene: TRBV6-5
d_gene: -
CDR3nt: TGTGCCAGCAGTGACCCTGAAGCTTTCTTT
CDR3aa: CASSDPEAFF

abundance: -
len: 16
j_gene: TRBJ1-2
v_gene: TRBV28
d_gene: -
CDR3nt: TGTGCCACCGCTAAAGGCGGGTTAAGCCCAAACCATGGCTACACCTTC
CDR3aa: CATAKGGLSPNHGYTF

abundance: few
len: 12
j_gene: TRBJ1-2
v_gene: TRBV11-2
d_gene: -
CDR3nt: TGTGCCAGCAGCTTAGATCATGCCGGCTACACCTTC
CDR3aa: CASSLDHAGYTF

abundance: -
len: 12
j_gene: TRBJ1-1
v_gene: TRBV29-1
d_gene: TRBD1
CDR3nt: TGCAGCGGCCGGACAGGGGGCACTGAAGCTTTCTTT
CDR3aa: CSGRTGGTEAFF